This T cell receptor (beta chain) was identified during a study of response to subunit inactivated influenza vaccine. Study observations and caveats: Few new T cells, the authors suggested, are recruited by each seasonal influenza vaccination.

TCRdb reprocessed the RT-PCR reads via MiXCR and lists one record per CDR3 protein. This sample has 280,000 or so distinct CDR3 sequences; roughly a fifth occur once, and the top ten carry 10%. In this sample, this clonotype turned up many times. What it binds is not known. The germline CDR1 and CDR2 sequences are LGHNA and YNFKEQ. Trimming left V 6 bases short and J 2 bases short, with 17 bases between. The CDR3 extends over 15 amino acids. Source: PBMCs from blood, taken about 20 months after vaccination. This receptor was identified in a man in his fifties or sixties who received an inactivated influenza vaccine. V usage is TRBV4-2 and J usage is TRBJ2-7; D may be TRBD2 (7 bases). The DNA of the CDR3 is TGTGCCAGCAGTCGGGGGGCTAGCGGTCCCTACGAGCAGTACTTC. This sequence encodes CASSRGASGPYEQYF.